Listed here are 18 T cell receptor beta chains from one sample, sequenced in a study of T-cell memory formation after mild COVID-19. TCRdb used MiXCR to reprocess the 5' RACE reads, holding one entry per CDR3 protein. Found here are about 600,000 distinct CDR3 sequences, about 20% of them singletons; the top ten hold approximately 8%. The sample taken for sequencing was PBMCs or a T cell subset sorted from them (not recorded which). Source of these receptors: an adult woman who had mild COVID-19 (a few samples of this study predate the infection). Cell type and time point are not known.

The V call is TRBV6-5, the J call TRBJ2-4, with a weak D call TRBD2 (6 bases). Looked up from germline, CDR1 is MNHEY and CDR2 is SVGAGI. This CDR3 comprises 15 residues. With 0 bases removed from V and 0 bases from J, the gap between germline ends came to 6 bases. The DNA for the CDR3 is TGTGCCAGCAGTTACTCGGGACTAGCCAAAAACATTCAGTACTTC. This translates into CASSYSGLAKNIQYF.

The chain employs TRBV5-1 and TRBJ1-2; maybe TRBD1 (6 bases). The CDR3 spans 15 residues. With 4 bases removed from V and 4 bases from J, the gap between germline ends came to 17 bases. Germline CDR1 is SGHRS and CDR2 is YFSETQ. The CDR3 region is CASSLYQGTSYGYTF. The CDR3 coding sequence is TGCGCCAGCAGCCTGTATCAGGGGACAAGCTATGGCTACACCTTC.

Many counts were recorded for this clonotype. The chain carries TRBV5-1 and TRBJ2-3; 7 nucleotides match TRBD1. The V gene end was trimmed by 3 bases and the J gene end by 1 base; junction bases not matched to a gene: 2. Germline lookup yields CDR1 SGHRS and CDR2 YFSETQ. The CDR3 covers 14 residues. In DNA form, the CDR3 reads TGCGCCAGCAGCTACGGACAGGGCACAGATACGCAGTATTTT. Protein product: CASSYGQGTDTQYF.

The table lists this clonotype with a few counts. The J gene is TRBJ1-2, the V gene TRBV29-1; maybe TRBD1 (6 bases). The CDR3 is made up of 15 amino acids. Germline CDR1 SQVTM, CDR2 ANQGSEA. V lost 4 bases and J lost 3, with 18 bases in between. The CDR3 protein is CSVGVVGGAYYGYTF. The CDR3 DNA sequence: TGCAGCGTTGGGGTGGTGGGGGGCGCCTACTATGGCTACACCTTC.

There are a few counts of this clonotype. V usage is TRBV7-9 and J usage is TRBJ2-3; perhaps TRBD2 as D (6 bases). The CDR3 contains 14 residues. V was trimmed by 6 bases and J by 4 bases, leaving 14 bases between them. Germline loops: CDR1 SEHNR, CDR2 FQNEAQ (reference sequence). CDR3 DNA sequence: TGTGCCAGCAGGCAAAGGGGACTCGCAGATACGCAGTATTTT. Translating gives CASRQRGLADTQYF.

Many counts were recorded for this clonotype. The chain couples TRBV7-9 to TRBJ2-5, with D unclear. The V and J ends lost 5 bases and 2 bases respectively, with 12 bases between them. The length of the CDR3 is 14 residues. Germline assignment: CDR1 SEHNR and CDR2 FQNEAQ (reference sequence). The DNA of the CDR3 is TGTGCCAGCAGCACCCCACGGAATCAAGAGACCCAGTACTTC. Protein sequence: CASSTPRNQETQYF. Looking up the rest from reference TRBV7-9 and TRBJ2-5 gives the full variable domain: DTGVSQNPRHKITKRGQNVTFRCDPISEHNRLYWYRQTLGQGPEFLTYFQNEAQLEKSRLLSDRFSAERPKGSFSTLEIQRTEQGDSAMYLCASSTPRNQETQYFGPGTRLLVL.

The J gene is TRBJ2-7, the V gene TRBV7-9; D not resolved. V dropped 5 bases and J dropped 2 bases, with 10 bases sitting between them. The CDR3 covers 13 residues. The germline V gene has CDR1 SEHNR and CDR2 FQNEAQ (reference sequence). For the CDR3, the DNA is TGTGCCAGCAGCCCGACCCAACCCTACGAGCAGTACTTC. This encodes CASSPTQPYEQYF. The full variable domain, with the rest looked up from reference TRBV7-9 and TRBJ2-7, is DTGVSQNPRHKITKRGQNVTFRCDPISEHNRLYWYRQTLGQGPEFLTYFQNEAQLEKSRLLSDRFSAERPKGSFSTLEIQRTEQGDSAMYLCASSPTQPYEQYFGPGTRLTVT.

The chain couples TRBV12-3 or TRBV12-4 to TRBJ2-5; 8 positions agree with TRBD2. V trimming: 5 bases; J trimming: 9 bases; junction bases outside the gene matches: 11. The CDR3 is made up of 14 amino acids. CDR3 bases: TGTGCCAGCAGTCCCGGGACTAGGGGGGGAGCCCAGTACTTC. It yields the protein CASSPGTRGGAQYF.

This clonotype was recorded a few times. The chain combines TRBV7-6 with TRBJ2-5; D possibly matches TRBD1 or TRBD2 (5 bases each). V lost 5 bases to trimming and J lost 2 bases, with 15 bases between them. This CDR3 region has 15 residues. From germline, CDR1 is SGHVS and CDR2 FNYEAQ. Written as DNA, the CDR3 is TGTGCCAGCAGCCCCTCGCGAGGGGTTCAAGAGACCCAGTACTTC. Protein product: CASSPSRGVQETQYF.

This clonotype was seen more than once but under ten times. V is TRBV24-1 and J is TRBJ1-1; D is undetermined. There are 13 residues in the CDR3. Trimming removed 5 bases from V and 0 bases from J, with 6 bases in between. Germline V CDR1 and CDR2: KGHDR, SFDVKD. The CDR3 DNA reads TGTGCCACCAGTGGAGTTTTGAACACTGAAGCTTTCTTT. This translates into CATSGVLNTEAFF.

Ten or more counts support this clonotype. This chain links TRBV10-3 with TRBJ2-3; D gene ambiguous. CDR1 is ENHRY, CDR2 SYGVKD, per germline. The V and J ends lost 3 bases and 2 bases respectively, with 12 bases between them. The CDR3 covers 15 residues. Written as DNA, the CDR3 is TGTGCCATCAGTGACTACAGCCGAGACACAGATACGCAGTATTTT. Its translation: CAISDYSRDTDTQYF.

V gene TRBV5-6 combines with J gene TRBJ2-1; TRBD2 matches 8 bases. The germline V gene has CDR1 SGHDT and CDR2 YYEEEE. This CDR3 region has 16 residues. Losses at the gene ends were 5 bases for V and 9 bases for J; bases not matched to a gene: 16. Here the CDR3 reads CASSWLLADTHTEQFF. The CDR3 nucleotides read TGTGCCAGCAGTTGGTTACTAGCGGACACCCACACTGAGCAGTTCTTC.

The CDR3 nucleotides are TGCGCCAGCAGCCTCCCCCTTATCAGCGGGGGGGCCCCAGATACGCAGTATTTT. Translated, it gives CASSLPLISGGAPDTQYF. The V and J genes are TRBV4-1 and TRBJ2-3; 10 bases fit TRBD2. Unmatched junction bases numbered 14, after V lost 4 bases and J lost 4 bases. The germline V gene has CDR1 MGHRA and CDR2 YSYEKL. The CDR3 covers 18 residues.

The rearrangement joins TRBV5-4 to TRBJ1-2; D ambiguous. The V end was cut by 4 bases, the J end by 8 bases, with 15 bases between. Germline loops: CDR1 SGHNT, CDR2 YYREEE (reference sequence). CDR3 size: 13 residues. CDR3 coding DNA: TGTGCCAGCAGCCGTGGGGATTTGGGAGGCTACACCTTC. It specifies CASSRGDLGGYTF. Based on the CDR3 plus reference TRBV5-4 and TRBJ1-2, the full variable domain is ETGVTQSPTHLIKTRGQQVTLRCSSQSGHNTVSWYQQALGQGPQFIFQYYREEENGRGNFPPRFSGLQFPNYSSELNVNALELDDSALYLCASSRGDLGGYTFGSGTRLTVV.

The rearrangement uses TRBV5-1 and TRBJ2-2, with D perhaps matching TRBD2 (6 bases). This CDR3 comprises 17 residues. CDR1 is SGHRS, CDR2 YFSETQ, per germline. The V gene lost 9 bases and the J gene lost 4 bases, with 25 bases spanning the gap. CDR3 nucleotide sequence: TGCGCCACCCGCGCAGAAGCGGGTGGGGTCGGCACCGGGGAGCTGTTTTTT. Amino acid sequence: CATRAEAGGVGTGELFF. Drawing the rest from reference TRBV5-1 and TRBJ2-2, the complete variable domain is KAGVTQTPRYLIKTRGQQVTLSCSPISGHRSVSWYQQTPGQGLQFLFEYFSETQRNKGNFPGRFSGRQFSNSRSEMNVSTLELGDSALYLCATRAEAGGVGTGELFFGEGSRLTVL.

In its sample, this clonotype was seen a few times. V and J are TRBV21-1 and TRBJ2-5; the D call TRBD1 from the table was never checked on the DNA. TRBV21-1 is deemed a pseudogene. The CDR3 is 17 amino acids. As DNA, the CDR3 is TGTGCCAGCAATCCCCCGGGGCAGGGGGCGAACCAAGAGACCCAGTACTTC. Protein product: CASNPPGQGANQETQYF.

The rearrangement uses TRBV7-3 and TRBJ2-7; weak D call: TRBD2 (6 bases). The V gene lost 2 bases and the J gene lost 0 bases, with 14 bases spanning the gap. Germline V gene data show CDR1 as SGHTA and CDR2 as FQGTGA. The CDR3 has 16 amino acids. The DNA for the CDR3 is TGTGCCAGCAGCTTAGAGGCGGGGTCAAGCTCCTACGAGCAGTACTTC. It codes for CASSLEAGSSSYEQYF. Full variable domain (rest looked up from reference TRBV7-3 and TRBJ2-7): GAGVSQTPSNKVTEKGKYVELRCDPISGHTALYWYRQSLGQGPEFLIYFQGTGAADDSGLPNDRFFAVRPEGSVSTLKIQRTERGDSAVYLCASSLEAGSSSYEQYFGPGTRLTVT.

CDR3 protein: CASSWGQNTDTQYF. The CDR3 nucleotides are TGCGCCAGCAGCTGGGGGCAGAACACAGATACGCAGTATTTT. The chain is built from TRBV5-1 and TRBJ2-3, with D tentatively TRBD1 (6 bases). The CDR3 length is 14 residues. Germline values: CDR1 SGHRS, CDR2 YFSETQ. Deletions cut 3 bases from V and 2 bases from J, with 10 bases between.